A single sample is the source of the 24 T cell receptor beta chains below, sequenced in a study of regulatory T cells in long-lasting Graves disease. Time point noted: persistent/refractory GD, antithyroid drugs over 5 years with positive TRAb. TCR sequences were obtained from RNA taken from PBMCs. Arm-PCR of CDR3 regions with iRepertoire HTBI primers generated TCR beta libraries. From the multiplex PCR reads, TCRdb called clonotypes with MiXCR, one entry per CDR3 protein. The sample consists of 300,000 to 350,000 distinct CDR3 sequences, around a fifth of them appearing once. This specimen consisted of peripheral blood mononuclear cells (PBMCs), obtained when the disease was refractory, from a patient treated with antithyroid drugs. Receptors originate from a female donor with Graves disease.

This clonotype was found many times. The chain is built from TRBV6-1 and TRBJ2-1; TRBD2 might be the D (5 bases). Trimming removed 5 bases from V and 0 bases from J, with 14 bases in between. There are 16 residues in the CDR3. CDR1 and CDR2 from the germline V gene are MNHNS and SASEGT. For the CDR3, the DNA is TGTGCCAGCAGTACCGTCTTGGGGAGCTCCTACAATGAGCAGTTCTTC. Amino acid sequence: CASSTVLGSSYNEQFF.

The chain combines TRBV6-9 with TRBJ2-2; 9 bases line up with TRBD1. Germline V gene sequence: CDR1 MNHGY, CDR2 SVAAGI. After removal of 3 bases from V and 2 bases from J, the junction contained 16 bases not matched to a gene. The length of the CDR3 is 20 residues. CDR3 loop: CASSYSPRTGVSENTGELFF. CDR3 DNA sequence: TGTGCCAGCAGTTACTCCCCTCGGACAGGGGTCTCAGAAAACACCGGGGAGCTGTTTTTT.

The chain joins TRBV18 to TRBJ2-5; possible D gene TRBD2, 6 bases. With 4 bases removed from V and 5 bases from J, the gap between germline ends came to 8 bases. Germline lookup yields CDR1 KGHSH and CDR2 LQKENI. This CDR3 contains 12 residues. Here the CDR3 reads CASSRREETQYF. The CDR3 DNA sequence: TGTGCCAGCTCACGTCGGGAGGAGACCCAGTACTTC. Combining the CDR3 with reference TRBV18 and TRBJ2-5 gives the whole variable domain NAGVMQNPRHLVRRRGQEARLRCSPMKGHSHVYWYRQLPEEGLKFMVYLQKENIIDESGMPKERFSAEFPKEGPSILRIQQVVRGDSAAYFCASSRREETQYFGPGTRLLVL.

As DNA, the CDR3 is TGTGCCAGCAGCCCCGGGACGGGCAGAATAACCTCGGAAAACACCATATATTTT. Amino acid sequence: CASSPGTGRITSENTIYF. The chain links TRBV6-1 to TRBJ1-3; perhaps TRBD1 as D (5 bases). This CDR3 has 18 residues. V was trimmed by 6 bases and J by 6 bases, leaving 27 bases between them. Germline values: CDR1 MNHNS, CDR2 SASEGT.

This clonotype was counted many times. The chain links TRBV12-5 to TRBJ1-2; no definite D call. Germline loops: CDR1 LGHNT, CDR2 FRNRAP. The V gene lost 1 base and the J gene lost 4 bases, with 10 bases spanning the gap. The CDR3 extends over 14 amino acids. CDR3 DNA: TGTGCTAGTGGTTTGGCCAACCGTGCCTATGGCTACACCTTC. It specifies CASGLANRAYGYTF.

The V gene is TRBV10-3, the J gene TRBJ2-6; 7 nucleotides line up with TRBD2. CDR1 is ENHRY, CDR2 SYGVKD, per germline. V lost 8 bases, J lost 0 bases, and 7 bases stayed unmatched. This CDR3 is 16 amino acids long. The CDR3 DNA is TGTGCCATCGGGGGGGGACCCATCTCTGGGGCCAACGTCCTGACTTTC. This codes for CAIGGGPISGANVLTF.

This clonotype was counted between two and nine times. The genes are TRBV30 and TRBJ2-2, with TRBD1 as a possible D gene (6 bases). The CDR3 loop spans 14 amino acids. Per germline, CDR1 GTSNPN and CDR2 SVGIG (reference sequence). Trimming removed 4 bases from V and 0 bases from J, with 9 bases in between. CDR3 protein: CAWNRASNTGELFF. The CDR3 DNA is TGTGCCTGGAACAGGGCTTCGAACACCGGGGAGCTGTTTTTT.

This clonotype was detected only a few times. The chain combines TRBV6-2 or TRBV6-3 with TRBJ2-7; a possible D gene is TRBD2 (5 bases). The CDR3 contains 16 residues. V lost 0 bases, J lost 3 bases, and 15 bases lay in between. Germline CDR1 MNHEY, CDR2 SVGEGT. The CDR3 loop is CASSYSRVALDYEQYF. In nucleotides, the CDR3 is TGTGCCAGCAGTTACTCGAGGGTAGCTCTAGACTACGAGCAGTACTTC.

The sample holds many counts of this clonotype. The rearrangement joins TRBV7-8 to TRBJ2-2, with D unclear. This CDR3 contains 16 residues. Germline-derived CDR1 and CDR2 are SGHVS and FQNEAQ. The V end was cut by 4 bases, the J end by 0 bases, with 12 bases between. This CDR3 is CASSSRRPANTGELFF. CDR3 bases: TGTGCCAGCAGCTCCCGACGACCCGCGAACACCGGGGAGCTGTTTTTT. Full variable domain (rest looked up from reference TRBV7-8 and TRBJ2-2): GAGVSQSPRYKVAKRGQDVALRCDPISGHVSLFWYQQALGQGPEFLTYFQNEAQLDKSGLPSDRFFAERPEGSVSTLKIQRTQQEDSAVYLCASSSRRPANTGELFFGEGSRLTVL.

A few counts support this clonotype. This chain links TRBV29-1 with TRBJ2-2, with a tentative D call TRBD1 (5 bases). This CDR3 has 16 residues. The V end lost 1 base, the J end lost 4 bases, and 16 bases lay between the germline ends. Per the germline V gene, CDR1 is SQVTM and CDR2 is ANQGSEA. The CDR3 here is CSVEVRQGKITGELFF. The CDR3 DNA is TGCAGCGTTGAAGTACGTCAGGGAAAGATCACCGGGGAGCTGTTTTTT.

This clonotype was seen a handful of times. The chain carries TRBV6-5 and TRBJ1-5; a possible D gene is TRBD1 (5 bases). This CDR3 region has 15 residues. CDR1 and CDR2 (germline): MNHEY, SVGAGI. Trimming took off 2 bases at V and 3 bases at J, with 11 bases between the two ends. CDR3: CASSYGGRVNQPQHF. CDR3 bases: TGTGCCAGCAGTTACGGGGGGAGAGTCAATCAGCCCCAGCATTTT.

The V call is TRBV4-3, the J call TRBJ1-1; 7 bases map to TRBD1. Per germline, CDR1 LGHNA and CDR2 YSLEER. The V and J ends lost 4 bases and 8 bases, in that order; junction bases with no gene match: 7. This CDR3 comprises 13 residues. For the CDR3, the DNA is TGCGCCAGCAGCCTTGACAGGGCCCGAGAAGCTTTCTTT. This translates into CASSLDRAREAFF.

This clonotype occurred many times. This rearrangement joins TRBV20-1 to TRBJ1-5, with D tentatively TRBD1 (6 bases). Trimming cost V 2 bases and J 4 bases, with 18 bases left between them. CDR3 length: 16 amino acids. The germline gives CDR1 DFQATT, CDR2 SNEGSKA (reference sequence). CDR3 DNA sequence: TGCAGTGCTAGATCAGAGGTCCGGCAGGGGAATCAGCCCCAGCATTTT. It yields the protein CSARSEVRQGNQPQHF.

This clonotype was picked up a small number of times. This chain connects TRBV7-2 to TRBJ2-7, with no clear D. This CDR3 comprises 13 residues. CDR1 and CDR2 (germline): SGHTA, FQGNSA. Trimming cost V 4 bases and J 3 bases, with 10 bases left between them. The CDR3 DNA sequence: TGTGCCAGCAGCTGGGGAACCAGCTACGAGCAGTACTTC. Encoded protein: CASSWGTSYEQYF. Full variable domain (remainder filled in from reference TRBV7-2 and TRBJ2-7): GAGVSQSPSNKVTEKGKDVELRCDPISGHTALYWYRQSLGQGLEFLIYFQGNSAPDKSGLPSDRFSAERTGGSVSTLTIQRTQQEDSAVYLCASSWGTSYEQYFGPGTRLTVT.

Ten or more counts support this clonotype. The chain couples TRBV3-1 to TRBJ1-5; 7 bases map to TRBD1. CDR3 length: 13 residues. Trimming cost V 0 bases and J 12 bases; bases outside gene matches: 5. The germline CDR1 and CDR2 sequences are LGHDT and YNNKEL (reference sequence). CDR3 in amino acids: CASSQDDRANQHF. The CDR3 bases are TGTGCCAGCAGCCAAGATGACAGGGCAAACCAGCATTTT.

This clonotype showed up many times. This rearrangement joins TRBV11-2 to TRBJ1-1; D may be TRBD1 (5 bases). CDR3 length: 15 residues. V shed 2 bases and J shed 0 bases, with 10 bases lying between them. In germline, CDR1 is SGHAT, CDR2 FQNNGV. The CDR3 loop reads CASSLQGVMNTEAFF. DNA for the CDR3: TGTGCCAGCAGCTTACAAGGGGTTATGAACACTGAAGCTTTCTTT. Supplemented by reference TRBV11-2 and TRBJ1-1, the full variable domain reads EAGVAQSPRYKIIEKRQSVAFWCNPISGHATLYWYQQILGQGPKLLIQFQNNGVVDDSQLPKDRFSAERLKGVDSTLKIQPAKLEDSAVYLCASSLQGVMNTEAFFGQGTRLTVV.

In its sample, this clonotype was seen many times. V is TRBV24-1 and J is TRBJ1-1, with D possibly matching TRBD1 (6 bases). Germline V CDR1 and CDR2: KGHDR, SFDVKD. Trimming took 4 bases from V and 3 from J, leaving 14 bases between them. The CDR3 is 15 amino acids. Written as DNA, the CDR3 is TGTGCCACCAGTGACTCAGGGGAAAGGGACACTGAAGCTTTCTTT. Amino acids: CATSDSGERDTEAFF.

There are a few counts of this clonotype. This chain connects TRBV10-3 to TRBJ1-1, with 8 bases that match TRBD1. There are 16 residues in the CDR3. V dropped 1 base and J dropped 1; count of bases not matched to a gene: 5. CDR1 and CDR2 (germline): ENHRY, SYGVKD. CDR3: CAISEWTGRKNTEAFF. The CDR3 nucleotides read TGTGCCATCAGTGAGTGGACAGGGCGTAAGAACACTGAAGCTTTCTTT.

This clonotype was picked up a small number of times. This chain joins TRBV6-2 or TRBV6-3 and TRBJ1-1; TRBD1 agrees at 9 bases. Looked up from germline, CDR1 is MNHEY and CDR2 is SVGEGT. The CDR3 spans 16 residues. The V gene end was trimmed by 2 bases and the J gene end by 1 base; junction bases not matched to a gene: 5. CDR3 DNA: TGTGCCAGCAGTTACCACTGGACAGGGGAGAACACTGAAGCTTTCTTT. It specifies CASSYHWTGENTEAFF.

This clonotype occurred many times. The V and J genes are TRBV12-3 or TRBV12-4 and TRBJ2-7, with a tentative D call TRBD2 (6 bases). V dropped 4 bases and J dropped 7 bases, with 14 bases sitting between them. The CDR3 runs to 13 residues. The CDR3: CASSWDSRGEQYF. The DNA for the CDR3 is TGTGCCAGCAGTTGGGACTCTCGGGGGGAGCAGTACTTC.

The rearrangement uses TRBV28 and TRBJ2-1; D gene ambiguous. V lost 6 bases and J lost 8, with 17 bases in between. The CDR3 contains 14 residues. The germline CDR1 and CDR2 sequences are MDHEN and SYDVKM. CDR3 protein: CASSSQYIGYEQFF. The CDR3, as DNA: TGTGCCAGCAGCTCTCAGTACATCGGCTATGAGCAGTTCTTC.

The CDR3 reads CASSYSTSEGYGSTDTQYF. In DNA form, the CDR3 reads TGTGCCAGCAGTTACTCGACCAGTGAGGGCTATGGGAGCACAGATACGCAGTATTTT. The chain combines TRBV6-5 with TRBJ2-3; D may be TRBD2 (5 bases). V was clipped by 0 bases and J by 0 bases, with 19 bases between them. Germline CDR1 reads MNHEY; CDR2 reads SVGAGI. CDR3 size: 19 residues.

This clonotype was picked up a small number of times. Just one base apart from a much larger clone, this may be a read error. CDR3 sequence (DNA): TGTGCCAGCAGCCCTCGACAGGGGAGAGAGGCCCAGTACTTC. This translates into CASSPRQGREAQYF. The chain carries TRBV7-6 and TRBJ2-5, with 8 bases aligning to TRBD1. CDR1 SGHVS and CDR2 FNYEAQ come from the germline V gene. The CDR3 is made up of 14 amino acids.

The chain uses TRBV28 and TRBJ2-1; either TRBD1 or TRBD2 may supply D (6 bases each). CDR1 is MDHEN, CDR2 SYDVKM, per germline. Trimming left V 7 bases short and J 7 bases short, with 20 bases between. The CDR3 contains 15 residues. The CDR3, as DNA: TGTGCCAGCACCTCATCCGGGGGCATAGTGAATGAGCAGTTCTTC. This codes for CASTSSGGIVNEQFF.